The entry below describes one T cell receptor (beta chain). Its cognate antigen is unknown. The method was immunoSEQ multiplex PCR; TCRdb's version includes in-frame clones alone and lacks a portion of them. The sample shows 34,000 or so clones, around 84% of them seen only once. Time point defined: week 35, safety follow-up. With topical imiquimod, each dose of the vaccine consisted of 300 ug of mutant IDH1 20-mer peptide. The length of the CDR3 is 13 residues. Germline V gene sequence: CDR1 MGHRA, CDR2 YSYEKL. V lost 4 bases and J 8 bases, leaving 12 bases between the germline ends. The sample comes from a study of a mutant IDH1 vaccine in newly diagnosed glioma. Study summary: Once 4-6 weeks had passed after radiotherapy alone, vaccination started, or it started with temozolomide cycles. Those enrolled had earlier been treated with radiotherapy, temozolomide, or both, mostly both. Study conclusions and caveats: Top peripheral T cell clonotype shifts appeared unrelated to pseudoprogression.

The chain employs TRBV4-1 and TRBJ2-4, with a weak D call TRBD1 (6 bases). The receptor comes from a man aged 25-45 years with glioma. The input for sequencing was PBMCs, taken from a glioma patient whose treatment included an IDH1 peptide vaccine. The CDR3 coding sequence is TGCGCCAGCAGCCTACAAGAGGGGGACATTCAGTACTTC. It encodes CASSLQEGDIQYF.